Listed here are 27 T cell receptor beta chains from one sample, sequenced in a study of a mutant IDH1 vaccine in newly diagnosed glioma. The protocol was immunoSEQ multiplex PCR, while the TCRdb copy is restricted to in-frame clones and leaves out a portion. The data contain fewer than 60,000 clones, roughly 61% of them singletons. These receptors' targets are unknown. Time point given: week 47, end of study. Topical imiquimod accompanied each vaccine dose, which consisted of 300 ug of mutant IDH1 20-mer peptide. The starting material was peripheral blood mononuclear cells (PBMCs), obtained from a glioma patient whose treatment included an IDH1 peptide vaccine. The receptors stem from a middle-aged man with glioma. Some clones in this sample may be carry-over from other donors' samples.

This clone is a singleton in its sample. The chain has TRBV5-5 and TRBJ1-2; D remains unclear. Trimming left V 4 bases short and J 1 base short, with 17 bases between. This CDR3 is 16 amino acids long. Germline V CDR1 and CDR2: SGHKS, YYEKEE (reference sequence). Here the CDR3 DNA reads TGTGCCAGCAGCCACAGCGTCGGCAGGAGTAACTATGGCTACACCTTC. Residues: CASSHSVGRSNYGYTF. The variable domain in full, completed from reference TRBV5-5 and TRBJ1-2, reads DAGVTQSPTHLIKTRGQQVTLRCSPISGHKSVSWYQQVLGQGPQFIFQYYEKEERGRGNFPDRFSARQFPNYSSELNVNALLLGDSALYLCASSHSVGRSNYGYTFGSGTRLTVV.

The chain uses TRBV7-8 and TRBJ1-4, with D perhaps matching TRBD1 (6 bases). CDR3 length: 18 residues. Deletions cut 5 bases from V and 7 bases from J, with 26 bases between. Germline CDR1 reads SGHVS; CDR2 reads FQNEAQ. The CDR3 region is CASSLWGLPGEEVEKLFF. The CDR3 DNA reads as TGTGCCAGCAGCCTGTGGGGGCTCCCCGGTGAAGAGGTTGAAAAACTGTTTTTT.

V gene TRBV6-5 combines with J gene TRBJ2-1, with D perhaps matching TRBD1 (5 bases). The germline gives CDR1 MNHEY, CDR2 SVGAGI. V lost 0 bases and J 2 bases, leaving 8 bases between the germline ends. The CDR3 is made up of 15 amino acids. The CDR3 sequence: CASSYSGRAYNEQFF. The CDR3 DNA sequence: TGTGCCAGCAGTTACTCCGGCAGGGCCTACAATGAGCAGTTCTTC.

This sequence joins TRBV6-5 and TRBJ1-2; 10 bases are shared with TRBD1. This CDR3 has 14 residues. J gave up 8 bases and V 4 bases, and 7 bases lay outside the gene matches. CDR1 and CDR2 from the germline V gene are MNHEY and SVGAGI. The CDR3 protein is CASSSRDRGRGYTF. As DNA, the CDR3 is TGTGCCAGCAGTTCCCGGGACAGGGGCCGCGGCTACACCTTC.

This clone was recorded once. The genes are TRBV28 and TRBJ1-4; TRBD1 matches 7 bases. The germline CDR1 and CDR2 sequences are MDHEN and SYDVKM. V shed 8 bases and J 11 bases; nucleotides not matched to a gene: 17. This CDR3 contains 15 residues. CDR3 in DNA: TGTGCCAGCGAGGCCGCGACAGGGACTCAAAGTAAACTGTTTTTT. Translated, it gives CASEAATGTQSKLFF.

CDR3 DNA sequence: TGTGCCAGCAGCTTGGGGACAGGGAGGGGGTCCTACGAGCAGTACTTC. This gives the protein CASSLGTGRGSYEQYF. J is TRBJ2-7 and V is TRBV5-6; possibly TRBD1 for D (8 bases). The CDR3 is 16 residues long. Trimming cost V 0 bases and J 1 base, with 14 bases left between them. Germline loops: CDR1 SGHDT, CDR2 YYEEEE.

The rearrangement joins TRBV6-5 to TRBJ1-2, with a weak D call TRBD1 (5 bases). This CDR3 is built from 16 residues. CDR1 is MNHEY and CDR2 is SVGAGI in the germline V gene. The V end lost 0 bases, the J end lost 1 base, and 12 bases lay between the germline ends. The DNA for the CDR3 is TGTGCCAGCAGTTACTCGGTAACGGGGGGTAACTATGGCTACACCTTC. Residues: CASSYSVTGGNYGYTF.

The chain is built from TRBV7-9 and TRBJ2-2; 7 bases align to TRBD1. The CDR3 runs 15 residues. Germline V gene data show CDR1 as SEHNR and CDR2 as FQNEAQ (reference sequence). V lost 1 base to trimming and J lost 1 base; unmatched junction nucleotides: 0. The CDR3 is CASSLGDRNTGELFF. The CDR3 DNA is TGTGCCAGCAGCTTAGGGGACAGGAACACCGGGGAGCTGTTTTTT.

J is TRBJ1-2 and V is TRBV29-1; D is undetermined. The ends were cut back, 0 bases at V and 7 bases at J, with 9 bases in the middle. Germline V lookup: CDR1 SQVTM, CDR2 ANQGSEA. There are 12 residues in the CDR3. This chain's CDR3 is CSVEDRPGGYTF. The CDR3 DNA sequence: TGCAGCGTTGAAGATCGTCCTGGTGGCTACACCTTC.

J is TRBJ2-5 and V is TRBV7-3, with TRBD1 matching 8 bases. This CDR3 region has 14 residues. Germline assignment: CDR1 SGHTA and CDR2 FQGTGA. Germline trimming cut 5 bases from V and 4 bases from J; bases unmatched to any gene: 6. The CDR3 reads CASSPTTGAETQYF. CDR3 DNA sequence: TGTGCCAGCAGCCCGACGACAGGGGCAGAGACCCAGTACTTC.

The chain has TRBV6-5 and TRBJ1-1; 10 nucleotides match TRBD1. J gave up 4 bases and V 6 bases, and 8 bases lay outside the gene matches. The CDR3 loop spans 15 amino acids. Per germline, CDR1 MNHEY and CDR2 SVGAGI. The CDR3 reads CASRLRTGGTTEAFF. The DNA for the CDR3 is TGTGCCAGCAGGCTAAGGACAGGGGGGACCACTGAAGCTTTCTTT.

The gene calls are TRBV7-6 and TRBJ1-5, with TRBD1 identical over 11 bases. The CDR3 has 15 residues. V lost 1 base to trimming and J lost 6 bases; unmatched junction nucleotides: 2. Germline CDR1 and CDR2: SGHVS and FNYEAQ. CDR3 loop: CASSLGGTGGQPQHF. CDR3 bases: TGTGCCAGCAGCTTAGGCGGGACAGGGGGTCAGCCCCAGCATTTT.

The CDR3 here is CASSGQDFSSNQPQHF. DNA for the CDR3: TGTGCCAGTAGCGGACAGGATTTTAGTAGCAATCAGCCCCAGCATTTT. V and J are TRBV19 and TRBJ1-5; 7 positions agree with TRBD1. CDR1 is LNHDA, CDR2 SQIVND, per germline (reference sequence). V lost 6 bases, J lost 0 bases, and 8 bases stayed unmatched. This CDR3 has 16 residues. Together with reference TRBV19 and TRBJ1-5, the CDR3 gives the full variable domain: DGGITQSPKYLFRKEGQNVTLSCEQNLNHDAMYWYRQDPGQGLRLIYYSQIVNDFQKGDIAEGYSVSREKKESFPLTVTSAQKNPTAFYLCASSGQDFSSNQPQHFGDGTRLSIL.

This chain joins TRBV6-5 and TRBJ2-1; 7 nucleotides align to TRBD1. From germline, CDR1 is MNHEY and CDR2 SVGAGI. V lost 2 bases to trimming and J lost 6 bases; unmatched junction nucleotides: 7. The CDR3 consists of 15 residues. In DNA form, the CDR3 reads TGTGCCAGCAGTTACACCCTAGGACAGGTCAATGAGCAGTTCTTC. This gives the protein CASSYTLGQVNEQFF.

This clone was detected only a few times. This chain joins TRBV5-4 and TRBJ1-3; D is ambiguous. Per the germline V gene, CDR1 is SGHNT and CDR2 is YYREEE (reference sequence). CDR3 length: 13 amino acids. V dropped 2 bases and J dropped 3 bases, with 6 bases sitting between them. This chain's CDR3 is CASSLSFGNTIYF. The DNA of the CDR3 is TGTGCCAGCAGCTTAAGTTTTGGAAACACCATATATTTT.

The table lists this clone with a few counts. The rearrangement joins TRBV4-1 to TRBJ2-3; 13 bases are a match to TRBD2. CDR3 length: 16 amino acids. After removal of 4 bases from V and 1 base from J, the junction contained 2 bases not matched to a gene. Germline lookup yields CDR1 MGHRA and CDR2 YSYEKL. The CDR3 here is CASSRGLAGGTDTQYF. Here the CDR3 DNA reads TGCGCCAGCAGCCGCGGACTAGCGGGGGGCACAGATACGCAGTATTTT.

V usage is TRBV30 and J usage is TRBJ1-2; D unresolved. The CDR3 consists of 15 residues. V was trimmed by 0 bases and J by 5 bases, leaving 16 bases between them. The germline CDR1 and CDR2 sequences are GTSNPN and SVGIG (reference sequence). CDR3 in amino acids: CAWSVSMSGPYGYTF. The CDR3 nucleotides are TGTGCCTGGAGTGTATCCATGTCCGGGCCTTATGGCTACACCTTC.

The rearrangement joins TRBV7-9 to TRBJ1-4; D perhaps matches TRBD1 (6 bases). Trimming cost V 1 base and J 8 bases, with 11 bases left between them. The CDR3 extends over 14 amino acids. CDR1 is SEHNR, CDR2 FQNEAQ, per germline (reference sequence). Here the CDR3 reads CASSLGQGKEKLFF. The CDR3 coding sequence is TGTGCCAGCAGCTTAGGCCAGGGGAAGGAAAAACTGTTTTTT.

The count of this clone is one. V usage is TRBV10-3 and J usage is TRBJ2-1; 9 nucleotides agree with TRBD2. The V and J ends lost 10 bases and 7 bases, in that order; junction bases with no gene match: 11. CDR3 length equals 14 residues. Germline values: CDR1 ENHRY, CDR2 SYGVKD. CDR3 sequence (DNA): TGTGCCACGACCGCGGGGGGGAGCTCGAATGAGCAGTTCTTC. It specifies CATTAGGSSNEQFF.

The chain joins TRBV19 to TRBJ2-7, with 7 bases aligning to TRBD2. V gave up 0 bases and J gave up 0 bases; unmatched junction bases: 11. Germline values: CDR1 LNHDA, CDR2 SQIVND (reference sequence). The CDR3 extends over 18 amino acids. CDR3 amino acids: CASSIEGSAGDRSYEQYF. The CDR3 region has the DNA TGTGCCAGTAGTATAGAGGGTTCGGCGGGGGACCGCTCCTACGAGCAGTACTTC.

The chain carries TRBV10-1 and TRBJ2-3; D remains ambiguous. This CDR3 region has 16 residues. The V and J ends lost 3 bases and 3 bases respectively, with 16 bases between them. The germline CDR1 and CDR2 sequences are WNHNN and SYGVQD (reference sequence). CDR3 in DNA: TGCGCCAGCAGTGAATCCCTTTTTAGTGGTACAGATACGCAGTATTTT. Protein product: CASSESLFSGTDTQYF.

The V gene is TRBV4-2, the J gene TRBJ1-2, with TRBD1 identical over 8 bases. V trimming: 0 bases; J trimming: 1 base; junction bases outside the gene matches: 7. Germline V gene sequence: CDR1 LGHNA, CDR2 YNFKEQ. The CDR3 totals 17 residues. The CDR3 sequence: CASSQETRGRGNYGYTF. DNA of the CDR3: TGTGCCAGCAGCCAAGAGACCAGGGGGCGCGGTAACTATGGCTACACCTTC.

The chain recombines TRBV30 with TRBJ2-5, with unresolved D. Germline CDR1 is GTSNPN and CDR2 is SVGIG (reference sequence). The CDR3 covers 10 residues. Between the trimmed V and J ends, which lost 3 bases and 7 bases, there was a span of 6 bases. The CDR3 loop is CAWSKRTQYF. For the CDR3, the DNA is TGTGCCTGGAGCAAGAGGACCCAGTACTTC.

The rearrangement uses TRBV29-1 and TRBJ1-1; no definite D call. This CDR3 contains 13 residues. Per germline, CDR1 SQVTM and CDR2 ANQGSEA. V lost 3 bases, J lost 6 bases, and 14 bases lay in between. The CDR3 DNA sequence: TGCAGCGTTGATCGGCCAGAGGGCGCTGAAGCTTTCTTT. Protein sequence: CSVDRPEGAEAFF.

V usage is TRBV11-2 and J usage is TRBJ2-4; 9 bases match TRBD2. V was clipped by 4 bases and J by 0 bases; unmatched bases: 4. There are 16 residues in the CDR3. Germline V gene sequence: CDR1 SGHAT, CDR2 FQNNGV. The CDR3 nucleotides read TGTGCCAGCAGCTCCCGGACTAGCGCAGCCAAAAACATTCAGTACTTC. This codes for CASSSRTSAAKNIQYF. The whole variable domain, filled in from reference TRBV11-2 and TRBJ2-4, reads EAGVAQSPRYKIIEKRQSVAFWCNPISGHATLYWYQQILGQGPKLLIQFQNNGVVDDSQLPKDRFSAERLKGVDSTLKIQPAKLEDSAVYLCASSSRTSAAKNIQYFGAGTRLSVL.

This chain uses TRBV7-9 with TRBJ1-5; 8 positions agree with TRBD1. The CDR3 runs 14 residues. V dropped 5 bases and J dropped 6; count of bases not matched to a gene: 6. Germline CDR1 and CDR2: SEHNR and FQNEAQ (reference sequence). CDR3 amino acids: CASSVQGAGQPQHF. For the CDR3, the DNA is TGTGCCAGCAGCGTCCAGGGGGCGGGTCAGCCCCAGCATTTT.

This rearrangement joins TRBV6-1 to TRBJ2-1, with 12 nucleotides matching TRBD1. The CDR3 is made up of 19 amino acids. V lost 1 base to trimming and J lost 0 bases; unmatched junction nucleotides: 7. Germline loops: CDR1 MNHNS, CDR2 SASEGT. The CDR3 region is CASSEGGQGAPYSYNEQFF. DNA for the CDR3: TGTGCCAGCAGTGAAGGGGGACAGGGGGCCCCTTACTCCTACAATGAGCAGTTCTTC.